This T cell receptor (beta chain) was found in a study of tumor and adjacent non-tumor tissue in lung cancer. Study as a whole: Histology: around twelve adenocarcinoma, a couple of squamous cell carcinoma, 1 small cell lung cancer. Each sample yielded 3.5 million to 5 million productive TCRbeta reads on average. Patients were aged about 30 to 80, roughly 9 men and a handful of women, stage I to III. Study outcomes and limitations: Tumor repertoires had a smaller top 100 clone share than normal lung.

RNA was extracted from bulk tissue without any cell sorting. The normal lung tissue was taken more than 3 cm from the tumor edge. V dropped 0 bases and J dropped 0 bases, with 15 bases sitting between them. This CDR3 is built from 17 residues. The germline CDR1 and CDR2 sequences are SQVTM and ANQGSEA. Sample share makes this clonotype large. Its antigen remains unidentified. Three rounds of nested PCR, following a modified ARM-PCR protocol, produced the TCRbeta library. TCRdb re-called the multiplex PCR reads through MiXCR, storing one row per CDR3 protein. The sample has 94,000 or so distinct CDR3 sequences; 76% are singletons.

The receptor comes from a woman aged 45-65 years with non-small cell lung cancer. The chain uses TRBV29-1 and TRBJ2-1; D is unresolved. Sequenced sample: distant non-tumor lung tissue. This CDR3 is CSVEDLEGWSSYNEQFF. The CDR3 DNA follows: TGCAGCGTTGAAGATCTAGAAGGGTGGAGCTCCTACAATGAGCAGTTCTTC.